Below, 29 T cell receptor beta chains from the same sample are listed, as sequenced in a study of blood T cell repertoires in COVID-19 (dated by TCRdb to 2018 to 2020). Library method: the immunoSEQ multiplex PCR assay. TCRdb retrieved this table from immuneACCESS and kept in-frame rearrangements only. Not all clones are present; in checked studies, unresolved V genes account for under half, and no reason is known for the remainder. The table for this sample lists 100,000 to 150,000 clones; about nine tenths of them were counted only once. Clones ranked in the top ten supply roughly 30% of the sample. The source material was peripheral blood. These receptors were collected from a woman in her 70s with acute or convalescent COVID-19.

The chain recombines TRBV28 with TRBJ1-2; weak D call: TRBD1 (6 bases). Germline V gene data show CDR1 as MDHEN and CDR2 as SYDVKM. This CDR3 comprises 14 residues. Trimming removed 2 bases at V and 1 base at J, with 8 bases between. The CDR3 sequence is CASSLTGYNYGYTF. For the CDR3, the DNA is TGTGCCAGCAGTTTAACAGGGTATAACTATGGCTACACCTTC.

This chain joins TRBV10-3 and TRBJ1-2; tentative D call: TRBD1 (6 bases). The germline V gene has CDR1 ENHRY and CDR2 SYGVKD. V lost 3 bases, J lost 2 bases, and 10 bases lay in between. The CDR3 is 14 amino acids. The CDR3 nucleotides read TGTGCCATCAGTGACGGGGGGGCCAACTATGGCTACACCTTC. It specifies CAISDGGANYGYTF.

The V and J genes are TRBV3-1 (or the pseudogene TRBV3-2) and TRBJ2-1, with 12 bases aligning to TRBD2. J gave up 0 bases and V 5 bases, and 5 bases lay outside the gene matches. Germline assignment: CDR1 LGHDT and CDR2 YNNKEL (reference sequence). The CDR3 consists of 17 residues. CDR3: CASSATSGGNSYNEQFF. CDR3 in DNA: TGTGCCAGCAGCGCGACTAGCGGGGGAAACTCCTACAATGAGCAGTTCTTC.

In this sample, this clone turned up once. This chain connects TRBV29-1 to TRBJ2-5, with TRBD2 as a possible D gene (5 bases). The CDR3 runs 19 residues. Trimming pared 5 bases from V and 1 base from J, leaving 29 bases between. Germline lookup yields CDR1 SQVTM and CDR2 ANQGSEA. This CDR3 reads CSVYHHPSGSLTPQETQYF. Here the CDR3 DNA reads TGCAGCGTTTACCATCACCCATCGGGGTCCTTAACCCCCCAAGAGACCCAGTACTTC.

The chain recombines TRBV11-3 with TRBJ1-1, with no clear D. The CDR3 totals 13 residues. The V gene's germline CDR1 is SGHNT and CDR2 YENEEA. V lost 4 bases and J 5 bases, leaving 11 bases between the germline ends. CDR3 nucleotides: TGTGCCAGCAGCTCACCTGGGCAGACTGAAGCTTTCTTT. Protein: CASSSPGQTEAFF.

The chain employs TRBV6-6 and TRBJ2-1, with 8 bases identical to TRBD2. With 5 bases clipped from V and 7 bases from J, the junction kept 10 bases outside the gene matches. CDR3 length equals 15 residues. Per the germline V gene, CDR1 is MNHNY and CDR2 is SVGAGI (reference sequence). CDR3 sequence reads: CASSTRGGQGNEQFF. In nucleotides, the CDR3 is TGTGCCAGCAGTACCCGGGGGGGCCAGGGGAATGAGCAGTTCTTC.

This chain uses TRBV27 with TRBJ1-5, with 9 bases matching TRBD1. Germline lookup yields CDR1 MNHEY and CDR2 SMNVEV (reference sequence). V was clipped by 5 bases and J by 0 bases; unmatched bases: 8. The CDR3 contains 17 residues. The CDR3 bases are TGTGCCAGCAGTATGACAGGGGGAGTTATTAGCAATCAGCCCCAGCATTTT. It specifies CASSMTGGVISNQPQHF.

The chain combines TRBV6-4 with TRBJ2-1; TRBD2 aligns across 9 bases. The CDR3 runs to 15 residues. Trimming took 0 bases from V and 11 from J; bases not matched to a gene: 8. Germline-derived CDR1 and CDR2 are MRHNA and SNTAGT. The CDR3 is CASSDSGRGGDKQFF. DNA for the CDR3: TGTGCCAGCAGTGACTCTGGGCGGGGGGGCGATAAGCAGTTCTTC.

The chain carries TRBV28 and TRBJ2-1, with D unclear. The germline V gene encodes CDR1 MDHEN and CDR2 SYDVKM. This CDR3 has 13 amino acids. Trimming left V 5 bases short and J 12 bases short, with 17 bases between. The CDR3 sequence is CASSPLTPSAQFF. In DNA form, the CDR3 reads TGTGCCAGCAGTCCTTTAACCCCTAGTGCGCAGTTCTTC.

The rearrangement links TRBV9 to TRBJ2-2; no reliable D call. Germline CDR1 SGDLS, CDR2 YYNGEE. There are 12 residues in the CDR3. The V end was cut by 4 bases, the J end by 4 bases, with 5 bases between. The CDR3 is CASSPLTGELFF. CDR3 in DNA: TGTGCCAGCAGCCCCCTCACCGGGGAGCTGTTTTTT.

This chain joins TRBV9 and TRBJ2-7; perhaps TRBD2 as D (6 bases). The CDR3 runs 15 residues. The V gene lost 2 bases and the J gene lost 5 bases, with 17 bases spanning the gap. Germline-derived CDR1 and CDR2 are SGDLS and YYNGEE. This chain's CDR3 is CASSVGGTGVHEQYF. CDR3 bases: TGTGCCAGCAGCGTTGGGGGGACGGGGGTCCACGAGCAGTACTTC.

The rearrangement uses TRBV29-1 and TRBJ2-7; 9 bases map to TRBD1. Trimming at V came to 7 bases and at J to 7 bases, leaving 17 bases not matched to a gene. CDR1 is SQVTM, CDR2 ANQGSEA, per germline. The CDR3 covers 15 residues. The CDR3 bases are TGCAGCGCCGCAGGAACAGGGGGCCCCATTGTGGAGCAGTACTTC. It yields the protein CSAAGTGGPIVEQYF.

A single count supports this clone. The chain joins TRBV20-1 to TRBJ2-5; D is possibly TRBD2 (6 bases). Germline V lookup: CDR1 DFQATT, CDR2 SNEGSKA (reference sequence). Trimming took off 3 bases at V and 6 bases at J, with 14 bases between the two ends. This CDR3 is 13 amino acids long. The CDR3: CSASGTVYQTQYF. CDR3 coding DNA: TGCAGTGCTAGTGGGACTGTTTATCAGACCCAGTACTTC.

V usage is TRBV7-2 and J usage is TRBJ2-3; 12 positions match TRBD2. V trimming: 0 bases; J trimming: 3 bases; junction bases outside the gene matches: 4. The CDR3 is 17 residues long. Germline V gene data show CDR1 as SGHTA and CDR2 as FQGNSA. In DNA, the CDR3 is TGTGCCAGCAGCTTAGCCCGACTAGCGGGGGCGACAGATACGCAGTATTTT. Its translation: CASSLARLAGATDTQYF.

The V and J genes are TRBV3-1 (or the pseudogene TRBV3-2) and TRBJ2-1; D perhaps matches TRBD2 (6 bases). This CDR3 is built from 14 residues. Germline V gives CDR1 LGHDT, CDR2 YNNKEL (reference sequence). Trimming cost V 3 bases and J 9 bases, with 15 bases left between them. CDR3 sequence reads: CASSQGGSLGEQFF. The CDR3 nucleotides read TGTGCCAGCAGCCAGGGGGGTAGCTTGGGTGAGCAGTTCTTC.

The chain is built from TRBV30 and TRBJ2-1; 11 bases agree with TRBD1. The CDR3 has 14 amino acids. V lost 3 bases to trimming and J lost 4 bases; unmatched junction nucleotides: 2. Germline CDR1 reads GTSNPN; CDR2 reads SVGIG (reference sequence). The CDR3 DNA reads as TGTGCCTGGAGGGGGACAGGGGGATACAATGAGCAGTTCTTC. Protein: CAWRGTGGYNEQFF.

The rearrangement joins TRBV7-8 to TRBJ1-2; D unclear. Per the germline V gene, CDR1 is SGHVS and CDR2 is FQNEAQ. This CDR3 has 15 amino acids. Trimming cost V 0 bases and J 8 bases, with 16 bases left between them. CDR3 coding DNA: TGTGCCAGCAGCTTAGCGATCGGCGGCTCGAGGGGCTACACCTTC. This translates into CASSLAIGGSRGYTF. Full variable domain (remainder filled in from reference TRBV7-8 and TRBJ1-2): GAGVSQSPRYKVAKRGQDVALRCDPISGHVSLFWYQQALGQGPEFLTYFQNEAQLDKSGLPSDRFFAERPEGSVSTLKIQRTQQEDSAVYLCASSLAIGGSRGYTFGSGTRLTVV.

J is TRBJ1-2 and V is TRBV5-1; D unclear. V shed 0 bases and J shed 4 bases, with 10 bases lying between them. The CDR3 runs to 14 residues. Germline V gene data show CDR1 as SGHRS and CDR2 as YFSETQ. CDR3 bases: TGCGCCAGCAGCTTGGAAACCGAGGGCTATGGCTACACCTTC. Its translation: CASSLETEGYGYTF.

V usage is TRBV19 and J usage is TRBJ1-1, with 9 nucleotides matching TRBD1. Per germline, CDR1 LNHDA and CDR2 SQIVND (reference sequence). With 3 bases clipped from V and 2 bases from J, the junction kept 1 base outside the gene matches. The CDR3 consists of 14 residues. Written as DNA, the CDR3 is TGTGCCAGTAGTATGGGACAGGGAAACACTGAAGCTTTCTTT. Amino acid sequence: CASSMGQGNTEAFF.

The CDR3 bases are TGTGCCAGCAGCTTAACCGGACAGGGATGGAATTCACCCCTCCACTTT. This codes for CASSLTGQGWNSPLHF. The rearrangement links TRBV5-5 to TRBJ1-6, with 8 bases lining up with TRBD1. After removal of 2 bases from V and 7 bases from J, the junction contained 8 bases not matched to a gene. The CDR3 sequence is 16 residues long. CDR1 is SGHKS, CDR2 YYEKEE, per germline (reference sequence).

J is TRBJ1-1 and V is TRBV9, with 7 bases matching TRBD1. Germline V gene data show CDR1 as SGDLS and CDR2 as YYNGEE. This CDR3 spans 15 amino acids. The V and J ends lost 4 bases and 0 bases, in that order; junction bases with no gene match: 6. CDR3 bases: TGTGCCAGCAGCCCGCTGACAGGGATGAACACTGAAGCTTTCTTT. Translation gives CASSPLTGMNTEAFF. The full variable domain, with the rest looked up from reference TRBV9 and TRBJ1-1, is DSGVTQTPKHLITATGQRVTLRCSPRSGDLSVYWYQQSLDQGLQFLIQYYNGEERAKGNILERFSAQQFPDLHSELNLSSLELGDSALYFCASSPLTGMNTEAFFGQGTRLTVV.

The rearrangement links TRBV30 to TRBJ1-5; D unclear. V lost 2 bases to trimming and J lost 5 bases, with 10 bases between them. Germline-derived CDR1 and CDR2 are GTSNPN and SVGIG (reference sequence). The CDR3 runs to 13 residues. The CDR3 is CAWSSTDYQPQHF. Written as DNA, the CDR3 is TGTGCCTGGAGTAGTACAGATTATCAGCCCCAGCATTTT.

The genes are TRBV3-1 (or the pseudogene TRBV3-2) and TRBJ2-6; perhaps TRBD1 as D (5 bases). Between the trimmed V and J ends, which lost 3 bases and 2 bases, there was a span of 8 bases. Germline loops: CDR1 LGHDT, CDR2 YNNKEL (reference sequence). CDR3 length: 15 residues. The CDR3 here is CASSHAGTGANVLTF. The DNA of the CDR3 is TGTGCCAGCAGCCACGCAGGGACTGGGGCCAACGTCCTGACTTTC.

V gene TRBV9 combines with J gene TRBJ2-2, with TRBD2 as a possible D gene (6 bases). The V end was cut by 0 bases, the J end by 8 bases, with 17 bases between. This CDR3 region has 16 residues. The V gene's germline CDR1 is SGDLS and CDR2 YYNGEE. The CDR3, as DNA: TGTGCCAGCAGCGTAGTCGCAGGCGGGATAGTGGGGGAGCTGTTTTTT. It codes for CASSVVAGGIVGELFF.

The chain uses TRBV7-9 and TRBJ2-3; 11 positions agree with TRBD2. CDR1 and CDR2 (germline): SEHNR, FQNEAQ (reference sequence). CDR3 length: 17 amino acids. The trim removed 2 bases at V and 6 bases at J, leaving 10 bases unmatched. The CDR3 coding sequence is TGTGCCAGCAGCTTATATTTTACTAGCGGGGGACTGGATACGCAGTATTTT. It encodes CASSLYFTSGGLDTQYF. The full variable domain, with the rest looked up from reference TRBV7-9 and TRBJ2-3, is DTGVSQNPRHKITKRGQNVTFRCDPISEHNRLYWYRQTLGQGPEFLTYFQNEAQLEKSRLLSDRFSAERPKGSFSTLEIQRTEQGDSAMYLCASSLYFTSGGLDTQYFGPGTRLTVL.

The CDR3 sequence: CASSLSPGTGVADTQYF. The CDR3 DNA sequence: TGCGCCAGCAGCTTGTCCCCCGGGACAGGGGTCGCAGATACGCAGTATTTT. This rearrangement joins TRBV5-1 to TRBJ2-3; TRBD1 matches 10 bases. CDR3 size: 17 residues. The V gene's germline CDR1 is SGHRS and CDR2 YFSETQ. The V and J ends lost 1 base and 4 bases, in that order; junction bases with no gene match: 9.

V usage is TRBV2 and J usage is TRBJ1-1, with 9 bases that match TRBD1. Germline V CDR1 and CDR2: SNHLY, FYNNEI. The length of the CDR3 is 15 residues. J gave up 2 bases and V 4 bases, and 5 bases lay outside the gene matches. Here the CDR3 DNA reads TGTGCCAGCAGTGCCCAACAGGGGGCCAACACTGAAGCTTTCTTT. It yields the protein CASSAQQGANTEAFF.

The V gene is TRBV7-2, the J gene TRBJ2-7; D not certain. V was clipped by 1 base and J by 2 bases, with 6 bases between them. The length of the CDR3 is 13 residues. Germline V gene sequence: CDR1 SGHTA, CDR2 FQGNSA. In nucleotides, the CDR3 is TGTGCCAGCAGCTTAGTTCCGGCCTACGAGCAGTACTTC. Translating it yields CASSLVPAYEQYF.

V and J are TRBV14 and TRBJ1-5; possible D gene TRBD1, 5 bases. This CDR3 has 18 residues. V was shortened by 0 bases and J by 9 bases, with 24 bases between the two germline ends. Germline V gives CDR1 SGHDN, CDR2 FVKESK. CDR3 protein: CASSQDARGIGPGRPQHF. The CDR3 coding sequence is TGTGCCAGCAGCCAAGATGCAAGGGGTATTGGCCCTGGGCGGCCCCAGCATTTT.